This TCR beta chain was profiled in a study of blood T cell repertoires in COVID-19. Germline V lookup: CDR1 SGHVS, CDR2 FNYEAQ. The CDR3 covers 15 residues. Unmatched junction bases numbered 5, after V lost 2 bases and J lost 4 bases. Original handling: Amplified reference gene primers provided the basis for estimating nucleated cell counts. Repertoires were generated with immunoSEQ multiplex PCR, while TCRdb's copy carries only in-frame clones and drops some. V and J calls plus clone size are reproduced from that table; the DNA served to infer D and trimming. The data hold 35,000 to 50,000 clones, with about 91% observed a single time.

The source material was peripheral blood. The V and J genes are TRBV7-6 and TRBJ2-7; 10 bases line up with TRBD2. This clonotype was sampled from a woman aged 25-40 years in a cohort sampled during active COVID-19. The CDR3 loop reads CASSLNPAGGYEQYF. CDR3 DNA: TGTGCCAGCAGCTTAAACCCAGCGGGAGGGTACGAGCAGTACTTC.